The 25 T cell receptor beta chains below come from one sample, sequenced in a study of shared clonotypes between healthy human individuals. Assay: immunoSEQ multiplex PCR; the TCRdb copy retains only in-frame clones and omits some. The sample holds about 710,000 clones, over 60% seen once. Sequenced: memory CD4+ T cells sorted from blood. Subset denoted: CD45RA-negative fraction. These receptors all come from a woman aged 30 to 39 in good health.

This clone was found a few times. The chain links TRBV28 to TRBJ2-3; 7 bases are shared with TRBD2. This CDR3 has 15 residues. Trimming at V came to 3 bases and at J to 1 base, leaving 4 bases not matched to a gene. The germline V gene encodes CDR1 MDHEN and CDR2 SYDVKM. CDR3 protein: CASSLEGGGTDTQYF. The CDR3 region has the DNA TGTGCCAGCAGTTTGGAGGGAGGGGGCACAGATACGCAGTATTTT.

The V call is TRBV28, the J call TRBJ2-3; D uncertain. Germline CDR1 MDHEN, CDR2 SYDVKM. The CDR3 totals 17 residues. Trimming cost V 3 bases and J 0 bases, with 16 bases left between them. CDR3 nucleotides: TGTGCCAGCAGTTTCGTCCTACGACTGAGCAGCACAGATACGCAGTATTTT. This encodes CASSFVLRLSSTDTQYF.

The chain recombines TRBV2 with TRBJ2-2; 10 nucleotides agree with TRBD2. V shed 7 bases, J shed 4 bases, and the junction held 9 bases outside the gene matches. The CDR3 spans 16 residues. CDR1 and CDR2 (germline): SNHLY, FYNNEI. Written as DNA, the CDR3 is TGTGCCAGCAACTTGTTAGCGGGAGGTAGCACCGGGGAGCTGTTTTTT. This gives the protein CASNLLAGGSTGELFF.

The chain employs TRBV4-1 and TRBJ2-1; D perhaps matches TRBD1 (5 bases). The V gene lost 1 base and the J gene lost 7 bases, with 20 bases spanning the gap. The CDR3 is 17 amino acids. Germline V gene lookup returns CDR1 MGHRA and CDR2 YSYEKL. CDR3 nucleotide sequence: TGCGCCAGCAGCCAAGCTGTTGGGCGGACATCTGGGAATGAGCAGTTCTTC. It specifies CASSQAVGRTSGNEQFF.

The chain combines TRBV27 with TRBJ2-1; 12 nucleotides agree with TRBD2. This CDR3 comprises 16 residues. The V gene's germline CDR1 is MNHEY and CDR2 SMNVEV (reference sequence). J gave up 9 bases and V 6 bases, and 12 bases lay outside the gene matches. CDR3 residues: CASSRRLAGGLTEQFF. The CDR3 coding sequence is TGTGCCAGCAGCCGACGCCTAGCGGGAGGGCTCACTGAGCAGTTCTTC.

V and J are TRBV6-1 and TRBJ1-2, with D hard to call. Looked up from germline, CDR1 is MNHNS and CDR2 is SASEGT. This CDR3 is built from 14 residues. V shed 6 bases and J shed 4 bases, with 15 bases lying between them. This CDR3 is CASRPTSTRYGYTF. The CDR3, as DNA: TGTGCCAGCAGACCGACAAGCACCCGCTATGGCTACACCTTC.

Notes on this clone: Other nucleotide sequences in the sample specify the same CDR3. J is TRBJ1-4 and V is TRBV5-1; D is unclear. The CDR3 has 14 residues. Germline CDR1 is SGHRS and CDR2 is YFSETQ. The V and J ends lost 4 bases and 0 bases respectively, with 7 bases between them. The CDR3 sequence is CASSSGATNEKLFF. Here the CDR3 DNA reads TGCGCCAGCAGCAGTGGCGCAACTAATGAAAAACTGTTTTTT.

In DNA form, the CDR3 reads TGCGCCAGCAGCCAAGGGGGAACGGGGAGCTATGGCTACACCTTC. This encodes CASSQGGTGSYGYTF. This chain uses TRBV4-1 with TRBJ1-2; D ambiguous. Germline V gene sequence: CDR1 MGHRA, CDR2 YSYEKL. V was cut by 1 base and J by 4 bases, with 13 bases left in between. The CDR3 has 15 residues.

The V call is TRBV6-1, the J call TRBJ2-1; D gene unclear. The CDR3 has 13 residues. Germline V CDR1 and CDR2: MNHNS, SASEGT. The V end was cut by 8 bases, the J end by 13 bases, with 21 bases between. The CDR3 is CASRRTGPSEQFF. As DNA, the CDR3 is TGTGCCAGCCGTAGAACCGGTCCCTCCGAACAGTTCTTC.

There are a few counts of this clone. The chain combines TRBV18 with TRBJ1-2; the match to TRBD1 covers 8 bases. From germline, CDR1 is KGHSH and CDR2 LQKENI. V dropped 5 bases and J dropped 2; count of bases not matched to a gene: 7. The CDR3 extends over 15 amino acids. The CDR3 protein is CASSSTGQANYGYTF. The CDR3 coding sequence is TGTGCCAGCTCATCGACGGGACAGGCAAACTATGGCTACACCTTC. The full variable domain, its missing parts supplied by reference TRBV18 and TRBJ1-2, is NAGVMQNPRHLVRRRGQEARLRCSPMKGHSHVYWYRQLPEEGLKFMVYLQKENIIDESGMPKERFSAEFPKEGPSILRIQQVVRGDSAAYFCASSSTGQANYGYTFGSGTRLTVV.

The chain carries TRBV6-1 and TRBJ2-5; unclear D gene. V was cut by 3 bases and J by 6 bases, with 8 bases left in between. CDR3 length equals 12 residues. Germline V gives CDR1 MNHNS, CDR2 SASEGT. The CDR3 protein is CASSEHQKTQYF. DNA for the CDR3: TGTGCCAGCAGTGAGCATCAGAAGACCCAGTACTTC.

This clone was observed a handful of times. The V gene is TRBV7-8, the J gene TRBJ2-5; D not certain. The CDR3 covers 16 residues. Germline CDR1 is SGHVS and CDR2 is FQNEAQ. V lost 2 bases, J lost 5 bases, and 18 bases lay in between. The CDR3 here is CASSLPPIPTWETQYF. CDR3 nucleotide sequence: TGTGCCAGCAGCTTACCCCCTATCCCAACCTGGGAGACCCAGTACTTC.

This clone was seen only once. This chain connects TRBV19 to TRBJ2-1; 8 bases fit TRBD2. CDR3 length: 15 residues. Losses at the gene ends were 2 bases for V and 4 bases for J; bases not matched to a gene: 4. Germline CDR1 and CDR2: LNHDA and SQIVND (reference sequence). The CDR3 region has the DNA TGTGCCAGTAGTATAACGGGACTAGGTTACAATGAGCAGTTCTTC. This encodes CASSITGLGYNEQFF. Drawing the rest from reference TRBV19 and TRBJ2-1, the complete variable domain is DGGITQSPKYLFRKEGQNVTLSCEQNLNHDAMYWYRQDPGQGLRLIYYSQIVNDFQKGDIAEGYSVSREKKESFPLTVTSAQKNPTAFYLCASSITGLGYNEQFFGPGTRLTVL.

Comments on this clone: Distinct nucleotide sequences in the sample also encode this CDR3. CDR3 region: CASYRGMNTEAFF. The DNA of the CDR3 is TGTGCCAGCTACCGTGGGATGAACACTGAAGCTTTCTTT. J is TRBJ1-1 and V is TRBV6-5; D call uncertain. Trimming shortened V by 8 bases and J by 0 bases, and 10 bases separated the two germline ends. Germline loops: CDR1 MNHEY, CDR2 SVGAGI. The CDR3 spans 13 residues.

This sequence joins TRBV28 and TRBJ2-1, with 13 bases matching TRBD2. The CDR3 has 17 residues. The V gene end was trimmed by 3 bases and the J gene end by 8 bases; junction bases not matched to a gene: 10. The V gene's germline CDR1 is MDHEN and CDR2 SYDVKM. This CDR3 is CASSFWTSGSLPDEQFF. The CDR3 coding sequence is TGTGCCAGCAGTTTTTGGACTAGCGGGAGCCTGCCGGATGAGCAGTTCTTC.

This clone was detected a few times. The chain uses TRBV28 and TRBJ1-5, with no clear D. The V and J ends lost 2 bases and 1 base respectively, with 18 bases between them. Germline CDR1 and CDR2: MDHEN and SYDVKM. This CDR3 region has 18 residues. DNA of the CDR3: TGTGCCAGCAGTTTAAGTCCCGGCCTGGGATCGAGCAATCAGCCCCAGCATTTT. It specifies CASSLSPGLGSSNQPQHF.

The V and J genes are TRBV19 and TRBJ2-5, with a possible D match to TRBD1 (5 bases). The V and J ends lost 11 bases and 1 base respectively, with 14 bases between them. The germline V gene encodes CDR1 LNHDA and CDR2 SQIVND (reference sequence). This CDR3 spans 13 amino acids. The chain's CDR3 is CAARGASQETQYF. The DNA for the CDR3 is TGTGCCGCTAGGGGCGCTTCCCAAGAGACCCAGTACTTC. The whole variable domain, remainder taken from reference TRBV19 and TRBJ2-5, is DGGITQSPKYLFRKEGQNVTLSCEQNLNHDAMYWYRQDPGQGLRLIYYSQIVNDFQKGDIAEGYSVSREKKESFPLTVTSAQKNPTAFYLCAARGASQETQYFGPGTRLLVL.

A single count supports this clone. The genes are TRBV6-1 and TRBJ2-1, with 10 bases identical to TRBD2. The V segment lost 9 bases and the J segment 10 bases; nucleotides outside the gene matches: 9. The germline CDR1 and CDR2 sequences are MNHNS and SASEGT. CDR3 length: 13 residues. CDR3 sequence: CASTSGAVGEQFF. For the CDR3, the DNA is TGTGCCAGTACTAGCGGGGCTGTCGGGGAGCAGTTCTTC.

The rearrangement uses TRBV19 and TRBJ2-3; 7 nucleotides match TRBD2. This CDR3 has 13 residues. Trimming cost V 8 bases and J 0 bases; bases outside gene matches: 2. CDR1 is LNHDA and CDR2 is SQIVND in the germline V gene (reference sequence). The CDR3 DNA reads TGTGCCAGTCATAGCGGGAGCACAGATACGCAGTATTTT. Its translation is CASHSGSTDTQYF.

This sequence joins TRBV5-1 and TRBJ1-1; no reliable D call. V dropped 4 bases and J dropped 8 bases, with 15 bases sitting between them. Germline CDR1 reads SGHRS; CDR2 reads YFSETQ. The CDR3 runs to 13 residues. The CDR3 reads CASSVDPRQEAFF. CDR3 bases: TGCGCCAGCAGCGTCGACCCGAGGCAGGAAGCTTTCTTT.

The sample holds one count of this clone. The chain employs TRBV15 and TRBJ2-2; D gene unclear. V was trimmed by 1 base and J by 0 bases, leaving 6 bases between them. Germline V lookup: CDR1 LNHNV, CDR2 YYDKDF (reference sequence). There are 15 residues in the CDR3. For the CDR3, the DNA is TGTGCCACCAGCAGAGGGGCAGCGAACACCGGGGAGCTGTTTTTT. It yields the protein CATSRGAANTGELFF. The full variable domain, rest sourced from reference TRBV15 and TRBJ2-2, is DAMVIQNPRYQVTQFGKPVTLSCSQTLNHNVMYWYQQKSSQAPKLLFHYYDKDFNNEADTPDNFQSRRPNTSFCFLDIRSPGLGDTAMYLCATSRGAANTGELFFGEGSRLTVL.

This clone was observed a handful of times. The V gene is TRBV19, the J gene TRBJ1-2, with no clear D. Deletions cut 6 bases from V and 4 bases from J, with 18 bases between. This CDR3 is 15 amino acids long. Germline lookup yields CDR1 LNHDA and CDR2 SQIVND (reference sequence). The CDR3 DNA follows: TGTGCCAGTAGCCTGGTGAAGGCGGGGAGCTATGGCTACACCTTC. This gives the protein CASSLVKAGSYGYTF.

This sequence joins TRBV6-4 and TRBJ2-5; tentative D call: TRBD2 (6 bases). CDR1 and CDR2 from the germline V gene are MRHNA and SNTAGT. The CDR3 is 13 residues long. Deletions cut 0 bases from V and 5 bases from J, with 7 bases between. The CDR3 spells CASSDSSGETQYF. The CDR3 DNA reads TGTGCCAGCAGTGACTCGAGCGGGGAGACCCAGTACTTC.

The V call is TRBV2, the J call TRBJ1-5, with D tentatively TRBD1 (5 bases). Trimming cost V 2 bases and J 3 bases, with 14 bases left between them. CDR1 SNHLY and CDR2 FYNNEI come from the germline V gene. The CDR3 spans 16 residues. In nucleotides, the CDR3 is TGTGCCAGCAGTGAAAGCCAGGGTGGGGCCAATCAGCCCCAGCATTTT. It encodes CASSESQGGANQPQHF.

The genes are TRBV21-1 and TRBJ1-2; the D segment call TRBD1 is taken from the table without a DNA check. TRBV21-1 is marked as a pseudogene. The CDR3 loop spans 15 amino acids. CDR3 coding DNA: TGTGCCAGCAGTTTCATAGGGGGAATACGGGATGGCTACACCTTC. This encodes CASSFIGGIRDGYTF.